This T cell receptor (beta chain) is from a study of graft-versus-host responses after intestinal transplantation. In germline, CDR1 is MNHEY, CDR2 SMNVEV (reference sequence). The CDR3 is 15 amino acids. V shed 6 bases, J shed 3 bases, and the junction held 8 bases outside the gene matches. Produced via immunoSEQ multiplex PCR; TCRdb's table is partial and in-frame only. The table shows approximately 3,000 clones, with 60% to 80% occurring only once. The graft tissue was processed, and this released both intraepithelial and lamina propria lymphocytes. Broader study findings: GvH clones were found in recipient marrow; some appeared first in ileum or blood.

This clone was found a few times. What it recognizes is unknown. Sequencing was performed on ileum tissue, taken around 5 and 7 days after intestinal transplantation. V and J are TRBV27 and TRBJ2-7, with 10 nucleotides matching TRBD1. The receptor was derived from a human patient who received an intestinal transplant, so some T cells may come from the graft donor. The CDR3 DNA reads TGTGCCAGCAGAGGGAGGGACAGGGGCAACTACGAGCAGTACTTC. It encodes CASRGRDRGNYEQYF.